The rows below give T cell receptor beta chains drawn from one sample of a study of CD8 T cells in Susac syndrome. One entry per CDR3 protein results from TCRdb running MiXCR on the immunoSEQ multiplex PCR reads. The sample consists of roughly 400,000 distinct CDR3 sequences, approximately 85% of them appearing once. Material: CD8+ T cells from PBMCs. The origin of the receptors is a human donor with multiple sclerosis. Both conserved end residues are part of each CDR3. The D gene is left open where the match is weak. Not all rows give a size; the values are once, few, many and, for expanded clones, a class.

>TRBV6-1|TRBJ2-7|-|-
TGTGCCAGCAGGTTTGGGTCCGGGGTGGACTACGAGCAGTACTTC
CASRFGSGVDYEQYF
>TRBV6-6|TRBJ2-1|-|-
TGTGCCAGCAGTCTAAAGGGGGGGCCCTACAATGAGCAGTTCTTC
CASSLKGGPYNEQFF
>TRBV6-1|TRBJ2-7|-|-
TGTGCCAGCAGTGAATGGTCAGGCTCAATCCTACGCGAGCAGTACTTC
CASSEWSGSILREQYF
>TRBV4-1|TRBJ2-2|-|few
TGCGCCAGCAGCCTCGACGGGACCGGGGAGCTGTTTTTT
CASSLDGTGELFF
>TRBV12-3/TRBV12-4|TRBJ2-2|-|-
TGTGCCAGCAGTCCCACAGGGCCGGTCACCGGGGAGCTGTTTTTT
CASSPTGPVTGELFF
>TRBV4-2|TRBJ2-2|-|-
TGTGCCAGCAGCCACGGACGGGGGACCGGGGAGCTGTTTTTT
CASSHGRGTGELFF
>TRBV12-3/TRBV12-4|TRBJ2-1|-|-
TGTGCCAGCAGCCTCTTCGACTGGTATGAGCAGTTCTTC
CASSLFDWYEQFF
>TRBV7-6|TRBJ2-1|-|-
TGTGCCAGCAGCCCAACGGACTATAACAATGAGCAGTTCTTC
CASSPTDYNNEQFF
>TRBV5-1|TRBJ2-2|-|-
TGCGCCAGCAGCGAATTCGGGACACAGACCGGGGAGCTGTTTTTT
CASSEFGTQTGELFF
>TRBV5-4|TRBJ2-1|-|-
TGTGCCAGCAGCCCGACGGCGGACGGGGGTTTCTACAATGAGCAGTTCTTC
CASSPTADGGFYNEQFF
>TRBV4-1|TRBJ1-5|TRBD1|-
TGCGCCAGCAGCCAAGAACAGGGGGATCAGCCCCAGCATTTT
CASSQEQGDQPQHF
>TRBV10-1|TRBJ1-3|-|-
TGCGCCAGCAGTGCCAGACCCGGGCCTGGAAACACCATATATTTT
CASSARPGPGNTIYF